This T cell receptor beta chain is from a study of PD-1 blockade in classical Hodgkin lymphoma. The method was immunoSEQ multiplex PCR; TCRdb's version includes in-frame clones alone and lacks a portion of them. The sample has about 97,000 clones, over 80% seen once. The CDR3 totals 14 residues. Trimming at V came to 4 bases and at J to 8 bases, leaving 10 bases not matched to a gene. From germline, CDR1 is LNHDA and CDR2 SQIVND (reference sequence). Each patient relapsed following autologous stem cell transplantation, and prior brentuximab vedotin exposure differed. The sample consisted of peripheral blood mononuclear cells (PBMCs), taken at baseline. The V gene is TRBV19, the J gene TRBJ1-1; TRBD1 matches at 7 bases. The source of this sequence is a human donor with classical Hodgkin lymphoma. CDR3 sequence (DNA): TGTGCCAGTAGTAACCTGGGGAGGGGGCGCGAAGCTTTCTTT. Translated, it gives CASSNLGRGREAFF. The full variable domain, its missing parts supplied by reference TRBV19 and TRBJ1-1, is DGGITQSPKYLFRKEGQNVTLSCEQNLNHDAMYWYRQDPGQGLRLIYYSQIVNDFQKGDIAEGYSVSREKKESFPLTVTSAQKNPTAFYLCASSNLGRGREAFFGQGTRLTVV.